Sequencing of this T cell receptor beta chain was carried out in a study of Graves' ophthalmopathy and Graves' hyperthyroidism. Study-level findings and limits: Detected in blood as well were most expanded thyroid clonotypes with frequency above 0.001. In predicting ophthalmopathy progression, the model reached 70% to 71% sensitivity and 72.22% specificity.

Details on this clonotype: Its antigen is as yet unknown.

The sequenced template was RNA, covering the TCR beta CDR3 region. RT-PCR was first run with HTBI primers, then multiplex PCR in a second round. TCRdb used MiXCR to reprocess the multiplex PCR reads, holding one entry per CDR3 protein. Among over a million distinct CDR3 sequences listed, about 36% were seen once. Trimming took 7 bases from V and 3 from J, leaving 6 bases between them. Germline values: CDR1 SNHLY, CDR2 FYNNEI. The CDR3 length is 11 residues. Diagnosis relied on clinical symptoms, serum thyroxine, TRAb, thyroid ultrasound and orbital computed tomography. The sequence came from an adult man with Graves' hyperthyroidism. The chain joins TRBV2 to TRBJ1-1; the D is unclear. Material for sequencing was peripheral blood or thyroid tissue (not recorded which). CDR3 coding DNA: TGTGCCAGCAACCGGCACACTGAAGCTTTCTTT. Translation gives CASNRHTEAFF.